This paragraph covers one T cell receptor (beta chain) sequence. Its antigen target is currently unknown. The record has no base qualities; no much larger clone is one base away. The library relied on the immunoSEQ multiplex PCR assay. The authors' analysis ran thus. A statistical classification framework was built to diagnose cytomegalovirus status from the catalog of TCR beta chain sequences. This is the immuneACCESS table as TCRdb keeps it, with only in-frame sequences that have V and J called. A part of the clones is gone; compared with another copy, unresolved V genes explain less than half, and the rest is unexplained. D and trimming were read from the DNA, whereas the V and J calls and clone size are those reported in that table. The sample has 200,000 to 300,000 clones on record, approximately 84% of them singletons. The ten most abundant clones make up 9.5% to 15% of the sample. The donors belonged to the validation cohort of around 130 subjects, which was separate from the roughly 670-subject first cohort.

The sample belongs to a study of cytomegalovirus exposure and HLA in healthy donors (dated by TCRdb to 2016 to 2017). For context, the study as a whole: A later analysis indicated that the 120 validation repertoires were generated on the platform also employed for the 700 or so repertoires of the first cohort. The study aimed to test whether cataloging public T cell receptors could reveal signatures of past pathogen exposure. In addition to the first cohort of around 670 subjects, a separate validation cohort of 120 different subjects was used. To predict cytomegalovirus infection status, the study brought together high-throughput TCR immunosequencing, statistical association of individual TCRs with disease status, and machine learning. The study at large found these results: In both the original and validation cohorts, the classifier was reported to diagnose cytomegalovirus status with high specificity and sensitivity. A later analysis lacked HLA typing for the validation cohort, so it scored co-occurrence in that cohort across all 110 or so repertoires. It was suggested by the authors that the approach could potentially be generalized to other disease states and immunological phenotypes. A later analysis found that TCRs clustered in the first cohort also tended to co-occur in the 120 validation repertoires, with 94% of cluster scores above 0. Across donors, most TCR sequences were observed very rarely, whereas some public TCRs were present in many individuals. A total of about 180 TCR beta chains were listed by the study as associated with cytomegalovirus. In vitro tests confirmed that three of the cytomegalovirus-associated TCR beta chains recognize cytomegalovirus antigens.

Cut back by 2 bases and 0 bases, the V and J ends lie 7 bases apart. Based on the germline V gene, the CDR1 and CDR2 sequences are KGHSH and LQKENI. The cysteine opens and the phenylalanine closes a CDR3 of 15 amino acids. Here the CDR3 DNA is all that survives: 45 bases in frame from base 1. The TCR comes from a man aged 18-30 years in good health and CMV-seropositive. Sequencing was done on a sample of PBMCs. The chain is encoded by TRBV18 joined to TRBJ1-4; too little of a D gene remains to name it. Here is the DNA: TGTGCCAGCTCACCATTAGGCCCAACTAATGAAAAACTGTTTTTT. Translated, it gives CASSPLGPTNEKLFF.